This T cell receptor beta chain was profiled in a study of T cell responses to AZD1222 COVID-19 vaccine. General observations from the study: Only six individuals given AZD1222 were seropositive at baseline. The donor cohort was predominantly white British with a female majority, and clonal diversity may have been underestimated.

Sequencing was performed with immunoSEQ multiplex PCR; in TCRdb, only in-frame clones are kept and a portion is missing. The sample shows about 85,000 clones, less than 85% of them seen only once. CDR3 length: 12 residues. Trimming removed 1 base from V and 5 bases from J, with 6 bases in between. Per the germline V gene, CDR1 is SGHRS and CDR2 is YFSETQ. Of note for this clone: Its antigen is not known.

V gene TRBV5-1 combines with J gene TRBJ2-5, with a tentative D call TRBD2 (5 bases). The sequences come from peripheral blood, collected 28 days after the second AZD1222 dose. The sequence was collected from an adult who received the AZD1222 COVID-19 vaccine. This chain's CDR3 is CASSLRGETQYF. The DNA for the CDR3 is TGCGCCAGCAGCTTGCGCGGGGAGACCCAGTACTTC. Full variable domain (rest looked up from reference TRBV5-1 and TRBJ2-5): KAGVTQTPRYLIKTRGQQVTLSCSPISGHRSVSWYQQTPGQGLQFLFEYFSETQRNKGNFPGRFSGRQFSNSRSEMNVSTLELGDSALYLCASSLRGETQYFGPGTRLLVL.